A single T cell receptor (beta chain) is shown here with its context. Its antigen is undetermined. These data belong to a study of cytomegalovirus exposure and HLA in healthy donors. Points from the study as a whole: Presence/absence results assume similar sequencing depth per donor, which may not hold. High specificity and sensitivity for cytomegalovirus status were reported for the classifier. Immune exposure data for these donors was limited to CMV serostatus.

Use of 60 Vbeta and 13 Jbeta primers characterized the PCR. Clones were sequenced by immunoSEQ multiplex PCR, and TCRdb holds only the in-frame ones, with some missing. Here the sample spans about 120,000 clones, roughly 69% being singletons. Trimming cost V 6 bases and J 0 bases, with 12 bases left between them. In germline, CDR1 is MNHEY, CDR2 SMNVEV (reference sequence). The CDR3 is 14 residues long. The rearrangement joins TRBV27 to TRBJ2-7; D is ambiguous. Input material: PBMCs. This TCR came from a woman in her thirties or forties in good health and CMV-seropositive. The CDR3 loop is CASSSDTSSYEQYF. CDR3 DNA sequence: TGTGCCAGCAGCAGTGACACGAGCTCCTACGAGCAGTACTTC.